This passage covers 14 T cell receptor beta chains from one sample sequenced in a study of vaccination and CD4 T cells after COVID-19. Sample treatment: roughly 10-day PBMC culture with coronavirus spike peptide pools or control peptides (ViraFEST assay). The Oncomine TCR Beta short-read assay sequenced DNA from cultured CD4+ T cells. TCRdb reprocessed the PCR reads with MiXCR, giving one entry per CDR3 protein. The sample holds over 11,000 distinct CDR3 sequences, less than 50% seen once. Which antigens these TCRs recognize remains unknown. Sequenced: cultured CD4+ T cells from blood. The receptor set was obtained from a human donor with COVID-19.

The rearrangement uses TRBV20-1 and TRBJ2-3; 11 bases are a match to TRBD2. Germline values: CDR1 DFQATT, CDR2 SNEGSKA (reference sequence). The CDR3 loop spans 15 amino acids. With 0 bases clipped from V and 2 bases from J, the junction kept 1 base outside the gene matches. The CDR3 DNA is TGCAGTGCTAGAGAGACTAGCGGGAACACAGATACGCAGTATTTT. Translating gives CSARETSGNTDTQYF.

In DNA, the CDR3 is TGCGCCAGCGGGGGGGGGACGGTCGCCCAAGAGACCCAGTACTTC. Translation: CASGGGTVAQETQYF. V usage is TRBV5-1 and J usage is TRBJ2-5; 7 nucleotides align to TRBD2. The trim removed 7 bases at V and 1 base at J, leaving 10 bases unmatched. CDR1 SGHRS and CDR2 YFSETQ come from the germline V gene. There are 15 residues in the CDR3.

CDR3 in DNA: TGTGCCAGCAGCCAAGATACGGACACTGAAGCTTTCTTT. Translation: CASSQDTDTEAFF. The V call is TRBV4-2, the J call TRBJ1-1; D unclear. Per the germline V gene, CDR1 is LGHNA and CDR2 is YNFKEQ. With 0 bases removed from V and 3 bases from J, the gap between germline ends came to 5 bases. The CDR3 runs to 13 residues.

This chain joins TRBV6-2 or TRBV6-3 and TRBJ1-5; D is perhaps TRBD1 (6 bases). With 5 bases removed from V and 1 base from J, the gap between germline ends came to 15 bases. CDR3 length: 16 amino acids. Per the germline V gene, CDR1 is MNHEY and CDR2 is SVGEGT. The CDR3 sequence is CASSQQGLGSNQPQHF. The CDR3 bases are TGTGCCAGCAGTCAACAGGGTTTGGGCAGCAATCAGCCCCAGCATTTT.

The chain is built from TRBV20-1 and TRBJ1-1; possibly TRBD1 for D (5 bases). The CDR3 length is 14 residues. Germline V CDR1 and CDR2: DFQATT, SNEGSKA (reference sequence). V gave up 6 bases and J gave up 6 bases, with 20 bases separating them. DNA for the CDR3: TGCAGTGCCGAAGATACGGGGGGTAGAGCTGAAGCTTTCTTT. The encoded protein is CSAEDTGGRAEAFF.

The chain carries TRBV7-2 and TRBJ2-5; 8 positions agree with TRBD2. This CDR3 spans 20 amino acids. Losses at the gene ends were 1 base for V and 4 bases for J; bases not matched to a gene: 20. Germline assignment: CDR1 SGHTA and CDR2 FQGNSA. CDR3 sequence: CASSLGRGGTPLRPGETQYF. As DNA, the CDR3 is TGTGCCAGCAGCTTAGGTCGGGGGGGGACTCCACTGCGCCCGGGAGAGACCCAGTACTTC.

The chain has TRBV20-1 and TRBJ2-1, with D possibly TRBD1 on 7 matching bases. V was shortened by 4 bases and J by 5 bases, with 18 bases between the two germline ends. CDR3 length: 15 residues. Germline V lookup: CDR1 DFQATT, CDR2 SNEGSKA (reference sequence). CDR3 residues: CSATPEGAFDNEQFF. CDR3 in DNA: TGCAGTGCTACGCCGGAGGGGGCTTTCGACAATGAGCAGTTCTTC.

The chain employs TRBV20-1 and TRBJ1-6; no clear D gene. V was trimmed by 4 bases and J by 6 bases, leaving 10 bases between them. This CDR3 contains 13 residues. From germline, CDR1 is DFQATT and CDR2 SNEGSKA (reference sequence). The DNA of the CDR3 is TGCAGTGCTAATTTACCGGGTAATTCACCCCTCCACTTT. Residues: CSANLPGNSPLHF.

The chain uses TRBV5-6 and TRBJ1-1, with unresolved D. Germline CDR1 reads SGHDT; CDR2 reads YYEEEE. V was pared by 3 bases and J by 2 bases, with 11 bases between. This CDR3 is built from 14 residues. The CDR3 here is CASSSGLPNTEAFF. The CDR3 DNA sequence: TGTGCCAGCAGCTCTGGACTGCCCAACACTGAAGCTTTCTTT. Together with reference TRBV5-6 and TRBJ1-1, the CDR3 gives the full variable domain: DAGVTQSPTHLIKTRGQQVTLRCSPKSGHDTVSWYQQALGQGPQFIFQYYEEEERQRGNFPDRFSGHQFPNYSSELNVNALLLGDSALYLCASSSGLPNTEAFFGQGTRLTVV.

Remarks on this clonotype: One end of the junction varies from germline; a read error may be responsible. The CDR3 region has the DNA TGTGTCAGCACAAAGGACAGGCTAGAAGCGGCTTTCTTT. Translating gives CVSTKDRLEAAFF. V and J are TRBV11-1 and TRBJ1-1, with 7 bases fitting TRBD1. Germline V gene data show CDR1 as SGHAT and CDR2 as FQDESV (reference sequence). The CDR3 length is 13 residues.

This chain links TRBV7-2 with TRBJ2-5, with TRBD2 matching 7 bases. V lost 7 bases, J lost 0 bases, and 11 bases stayed unmatched. CDR1 SGHTA and CDR2 FQGNSA come from the germline V gene. This CDR3 contains 16 residues. The CDR3 reads CASKTRAGTNQETQYF. CDR3 DNA sequence: TGTGCCAGCAAGACTAGAGCGGGGACTAACCAAGAGACCCAGTACTTC.

The table lists this clonotype with a few counts. This chain uses TRBV30 with TRBJ2-5; 15 bases are shared with TRBD2. In germline, CDR1 is GTSNPN, CDR2 SVGIG (reference sequence). V shed 8 bases and J 0 bases; nucleotides not matched to a gene: 1. The CDR3 has 14 amino acids. CDR3 protein: CAGTSGGYQETQYF. Here the CDR3 DNA reads TGTGCCGGGACTAGCGGGGGGTACCAAGAGACCCAGTACTTC.

The rearrangement uses TRBV7-9 and TRBJ2-3; D not resolved. Trimming shortened V by 3 bases and J by 0 bases, and 7 bases separated the two germline ends. Per germline, CDR1 SEHNR and CDR2 FQNEAQ (reference sequence). CDR3 length: 14 amino acids. The CDR3 loop reads CASSFSTSTDTQYF. The CDR3 DNA reads as TGTGCCAGCAGCTTCTCGACTAGCACAGATACGCAGTATTTT.

This sequence joins TRBV2 and TRBJ2-3; 8 positions match TRBD2. The CDR3 totals 15 residues. Germline lookup yields CDR1 SNHLY and CDR2 FYNNEI. Trimming removed 8 bases from V and 6 bases from J; junction bases left unmatched: 13. This CDR3 reads CASDRLAGGRDTQYF. The CDR3 DNA follows: TGTGCCAGCGACCGACTTGCGGGGGGACGGGATACGCAGTATTTT.